Below are 21 T cell receptor beta chains sequenced from a single sample in a study of blood T cell repertoires in COVID-19. Clones were sequenced by immunoSEQ multiplex PCR, and TCRdb holds only the in-frame ones, with some missing. This sample yields 50,000 to 60,000 clones, of which around nine tenths are seen a single time; about 9.3% belongs to the top ten. The sequencing sample was made of peripheral blood. Receptors were obtained from a man aged 60 to 75 with active COVID-19.

The CDR3 nucleotides are TGTGCCAGCACCCGCCGGTACCCCGAGCAGTACTTC. It specifies CASTRRYPEQYF. This chain connects TRBV12-3 or TRBV12-4 to TRBJ2-7; D not resolved. The V and J ends lost 7 bases and 6 bases respectively, with 13 bases between them. The CDR3 is made up of 12 amino acids.

The J gene is TRBJ2-1, the V gene TRBV7-9; D remains ambiguous. The CDR3 totals 12 residues. Trimming removed 1 base from V and 8 bases from J, with 6 bases in between. Germline lookup yields CDR1 SEHNR and CDR2 FQNEAQ (reference sequence). The CDR3 sequence: CASSLDPDEQFF. The CDR3 DNA sequence: TGTGCCAGCAGCTTAGATCCTGATGAGCAGTTCTTC.

The chain joins TRBV4-2 to TRBJ1-4; D remains unclear. Germline V gives CDR1 LGHNA, CDR2 YNFKEQ. Between the trimmed V and J ends, which lost 1 base and 0 bases, there was a span of 9 bases. This CDR3 is built from 16 residues. CDR3 protein: CASSQATLATNEKLFF. The DNA of the CDR3 is TGTGCCAGCAGCCAAGCCACCCTAGCAACTAATGAAAAACTGTTTTTT.

As to this clone: This sample includes further DNA sequences coding for the same CDR3. The gene calls are TRBV27 and TRBJ2-7; weak D call: TRBD1 (5 bases). The CDR3 is made up of 15 amino acids. V was shortened by 6 bases and J by 1 base, with 16 bases between the two germline ends. Germline CDR1 is MNHEY and CDR2 is SMNVEV (reference sequence). The CDR3 region is CASSAPQGTSYEQYF. The CDR3 coding sequence is TGTGCCAGCAGCGCCCCCCAGGGTACGTCCTACGAGCAGTACTTC.

The J gene is TRBJ2-7, the V gene TRBV19; D ambiguous. The CDR3 extends over 14 amino acids. In germline, CDR1 is LNHDA, CDR2 SQIVND (reference sequence). The V end was cut by 2 bases, the J end by 2 bases, with 10 bases between. The CDR3, as DNA: TGTGCCAGTAGTATAAATCTGGGCGCCTACGAGCAGTACTTC. It codes for CASSINLGAYEQYF. The full variable domain, with the rest looked up from reference TRBV19 and TRBJ2-7, is DGGITQSPKYLFRKEGQNVTLSCEQNLNHDAMYWYRQDPGQGLRLIYYSQIVNDFQKGDIAEGYSVSREKKESFPLTVTSAQKNPTAFYLCASSINLGAYEQYFGPGTRLTVT.

This rearrangement joins TRBV2 to TRBJ1-1; D is undetermined. Trimming removed 8 bases at V and 0 bases at J, with 13 bases between. Germline V lookup: CDR1 SNHLY, CDR2 FYNNEI. The CDR3 spans 14 residues. The CDR3 here is CASLRGPLNTEAFF. CDR3 DNA: TGTGCCAGCCTACGGGGTCCCCTGAACACTGAAGCTTTCTTT.

V usage is TRBV9 and J usage is TRBJ2-3; D unclear. The germline V gene has CDR1 SGDLS and CDR2 YYNGEE. V dropped 0 bases and J dropped 4 bases, with 6 bases sitting between them. CDR3 length: 13 amino acids. Written as DNA, the CDR3 is TGTGCCAGCAGCGTAGTGTCAGCAGATACGCAGTATTTT. Its translation: CASSVVSADTQYF.

The V call is TRBV4-2, the J call TRBJ2-2; 7 bases are shared with TRBD2. This CDR3 spans 17 amino acids. Germline V gives CDR1 LGHNA, CDR2 YNFKEQ. V lost 0 bases, J lost 2 bases, and 6 bases stayed unmatched. CDR3 amino acids: CASSQDVGTTNTGELFF. DNA of the CDR3: TGTGCCAGCAGCCAAGATGTCGGGACTACAAACACCGGGGAGCTGTTTTTT.

This clone was detected once. The chain is built from TRBV7-9 and TRBJ2-1, with TRBD2 identical over 8 bases. CDR1 is SEHNR and CDR2 is FQNEAQ in the germline V gene (reference sequence). The V gene end was trimmed by 6 bases and the J gene end by 2 bases; junction bases not matched to a gene: 9. The CDR3 is 16 amino acids. The CDR3 protein is CASSRSGTLPYNEQFF. The CDR3 DNA is TGTGCCAGCAGTCGTAGCGGGACGCTGCCCTACAATGAGCAGTTCTTC.

This chain connects TRBV6-5 to TRBJ1-2; unclear D gene. The CDR3 has 13 amino acids. Germline V lookup: CDR1 MNHEY, CDR2 SVGAGI. Between the trimmed V and J ends, which lost 0 bases and 4 bases, there was a span of 6 bases. CDR3 loop: CASSYSGFYGYTF. Here the CDR3 DNA reads TGTGCCAGCAGTTACTCCGGGTTCTATGGCTACACCTTC.

The chain has TRBV5-1 and TRBJ1-2; D is unresolved. Between the trimmed V and J ends, which lost 1 base and 2 bases, there was a span of 9 bases. This CDR3 region has 14 residues. Germline V gene data show CDR1 as SGHRS and CDR2 as YFSETQ. As DNA, the CDR3 is TGCGCCAGCAGCTTGCAGTACCCAAACTATGGCTACACCTTC. Residues: CASSLQYPNYGYTF.

The rearrangement uses TRBV11-2 and TRBJ2-7; D possibly corresponds to TRBD1 (6 bases). The ends were cut back, 1 base at V and 3 bases at J, with 10 bases in the middle. From germline, CDR1 is SGHAT and CDR2 FQNNGV. This CDR3 region has 14 residues. In nucleotides, the CDR3 is TGTGCCAGCAGCTTAGGGGCCAGGGGCTACGAGCAGTACTTC. It specifies CASSLGARGYEQYF.

This clone was found once. The chain has TRBV10-1 and TRBJ1-1; the match to TRBD1 covers 8 bases. Germline-derived CDR1 and CDR2 are WNHNN and SYGVQD (reference sequence). V shed 3 bases and J 0 bases; nucleotides not matched to a gene: 6. The CDR3 runs 16 residues. The CDR3 protein is CASSDDGQGLNTEAFF. DNA of the CDR3: TGCGCCAGCAGTGATGACGGACAGGGCTTGAACACTGAAGCTTTCTTT.

A single count supports this clone. V gene TRBV11-3 combines with J gene TRBJ1-1; D may be TRBD1 (5 bases). The germline gives CDR1 SGHNT, CDR2 YENEEA. CDR3 length: 13 amino acids. V was clipped by 3 bases and J by 4 bases, with 9 bases between them. The CDR3 loop is CASSFGGITEAFF. The DNA for the CDR3 is TGTGCCAGCAGCTTTGGGGGGATCACTGAAGCTTTCTTT.

V usage is TRBV11-2 and J usage is TRBJ1-5; 8 bases are a match to TRBD1. Germline-derived CDR1 and CDR2 are SGHAT and FQNNGV. The CDR3 has 15 residues. V trimming: 5 bases; J trimming: 3 bases; junction bases outside the gene matches: 6. In DNA, the CDR3 is TGTGCCAGCAGCCTCCTGACAGGGGACAATCAGCCCCAGCATTTT. It translates to CASSLLTGDNQPQHF.

V and J are TRBV7-2 and TRBJ2-5; D gene uncertain. The V gene's germline CDR1 is SGHTA and CDR2 FQGNSA. V was clipped by 1 base and J by 4 bases, with 4 bases between them. The CDR3 extends over 12 amino acids. Here the CDR3 reads CASSLDSETQYF. CDR3 DNA: TGTGCCAGCAGCTTAGACTCAGAGACCCAGTACTTC.

The chain joins TRBV14 to TRBJ2-1; a weak D match, TRBD2 (6 bases). V was pared by 1 base and J by 8 bases, with 12 bases between. The CDR3 sequence is 14 residues long. Germline V CDR1 and CDR2: SGHDN, FVKESK. The CDR3 DNA sequence: TGTGCCAGCAGCCAAGCGGACTACGCCTATGAGCAGTTCTTC. The encoded protein is CASSQADYAYEQFF.

This clone was seen only once. The chain employs TRBV12-1 and TRBJ1-6. TRBV12-1 is reported as a pseudogene. The CDR3 covers 16 residues. CDR3 sequence reads: CATTQRGPYYNSPLHF. CDR3 DNA sequence: TGTGCCACCACCCAGCGGGGACCGTACTATAATTCACCCCTCCACTTT.

The chain couples TRBV4-1 to TRBJ2-5; D is ambiguous. CDR1 is MGHRA and CDR2 is YSYEKL in the germline V gene. This CDR3 spans 14 amino acids. Trimming pared 0 bases from V and 1 base from J, leaving 6 bases between. CDR3 sequence reads: CASSQDHSQETQYF. The CDR3 coding sequence is TGCGCCAGCAGCCAAGATCATAGCCAAGAGACCCAGTACTTC.

The rearrangement links TRBV27 to TRBJ1-2; 7 bases line up with TRBD1. This CDR3 has 13 amino acids. CDR1 and CDR2 (germline): MNHEY, SMNVEV (reference sequence). J was trimmed by 10 bases and V by 5 bases; bases with no gene match: 10. The CDR3 nucleotides read TGTGCCAGCAGTCCTCCCGGGACAGTATTCTACACCTTC. Its protein is CASSPPGTVFYTF.

The genes are TRBV6-5 and TRBJ1-2, with no clear D. Germline CDR1 MNHEY, CDR2 SVGAGI. V was clipped by 6 bases and J by 2 bases, with 10 bases between them. The CDR3 runs 13 residues. The CDR3 DNA follows: TGTGCCAGCAGGAGTAGCCGGAACTATGGCTACACCTTC. It translates to CASRSSRNYGYTF.